Shown below are 21 T cell receptor beta chains from a single sample sequenced in a study of shared clonotypes between healthy human individuals. Positively selected for CCR7, the CD45RO-negative cells used as naive CD8 cells excluded terminally differentiated effector memory CD45RA+ cells. Clones were sequenced by immunoSEQ multiplex PCR, and TCRdb holds only the in-frame ones, with some missing. The sample has about 2 million clones, approximately 95% seen once; the top ten hold roughly 1%. The material sequenced was naive CD8+ T cells sorted from blood. Every receptor here comes from a man aged 18 to 29 in good health.

The chain couples TRBV12-5 to TRBJ2-1; 8 positions match TRBD2. V lost 8 bases and J lost 8; bases outside the gene matches: 5. There are 12 residues in the CDR3. Germline V gives CDR1 LGHNT, CDR2 FRNRAP. CDR3: CASSGREHEQFF. In DNA, the CDR3 is TGTGCTAGTTCCGGGAGGGAACATGAGCAGTTCTTC.

The chain employs TRBV19 and TRBJ2-3; the match to TRBD2 covers 8 bases. The V gene's germline CDR1 is LNHDA and CDR2 SQIVND (reference sequence). V gave up 2 bases and J gave up 4 bases; unmatched junction bases: 2. The CDR3 runs to 14 residues. The CDR3 DNA follows: TGTGCCAGTAGTATATCCGGGGGGGCAGATACGCAGTATTTT. It codes for CASSISGGADTQYF. Full variable domain (missing parts from reference TRBV19 and TRBJ2-3): DGGITQSPKYLFRKEGQNVTLSCEQNLNHDAMYWYRQDPGQGLRLIYYSQIVNDFQKGDIAEGYSVSREKKESFPLTVTSAQKNPTAFYLCASSISGGADTQYFGPGTRLTVL.

The sample holds one count of this clone. V gene TRBV28 combines with J gene TRBJ1-3, with a tentative D call TRBD1 (5 bases). The CDR3 has 17 amino acids. Germline V gene data show CDR1 as MDHEN and CDR2 as SYDVKM. V lost 2 bases and J lost 2, with 16 bases in between. The DNA of the CDR3 is TGTGCCAGCAGTTTAGGGTTCGGGGGGGAGGCTGGAAACACCATATATTTT. Encoded protein: CASSLGFGGEAGNTIYF.

The V call is TRBV28, the J call TRBJ2-7; no firm D call. The CDR3 runs 16 residues. V lost 4 bases to trimming and J lost 0 bases, with 16 bases between them. Germline CDR1 MDHEN, CDR2 SYDVKM. This CDR3 is CASSYNMSPSSYEQYF. CDR3 coding DNA: TGTGCCAGCAGTTATAACATGAGCCCCAGCTCCTACGAGCAGTACTTC.

The chain uses TRBV21-1 and TRBJ1-1; the table's D call TRBD1 went unverified against the DNA. TRBV21-1 is deemed a pseudogene. The CDR3 totals 14 residues. The CDR3 region is CASSETGKNTEAFF. DNA of the CDR3: TGTGCCAGCAGCGAGACAGGGAAGAACACTGAAGCTTTCTTT.

With regard to this clone: Other DNA sequences from this sample encode an identical CDR3 as well. This chain joins TRBV27 and TRBJ2-5; D not certain. The CDR3 loop spans 14 amino acids. Germline loops: CDR1 MNHEY, CDR2 SMNVEV (reference sequence). V was shortened by 5 bases and J by 1 base, with 11 bases between the two germline ends. This CDR3 reads CASSLLGAQETQYF. The CDR3 nucleotides are TGTGCCAGCAGTCTCTTGGGTGCCCAAGAGACCCAGTACTTC.

J is TRBJ1-1 and V is TRBV25-1; a possible D gene is TRBD1 (5 bases). The CDR3 runs 12 residues. CDR1 MGHDK and CDR2 SYGVNS come from the germline V gene. V was cut by 5 bases and J by 6 bases, with 10 bases left in between. The CDR3 is CASSTGKAEAFF. CDR3 nucleotide sequence: TGTGCCAGCAGTACAGGAAAGGCTGAAGCTTTCTTT.

The chain links TRBV11-2 to TRBJ2-3; D gene ambiguous. Germline V CDR1 and CDR2: SGHAT, FQNNGV. V lost 1 base and J lost 6, with 8 bases in between. CDR3 length: 13 amino acids. CDR3 DNA: TGTGCCAGCAGCTTAGTAGGGATCGATACGCAGTATTTT. It yields the protein CASSLVGIDTQYF.

The chain recombines TRBV4-1 with TRBJ1-1; possible D gene TRBD1, 6 bases. CDR1 and CDR2 (germline): MGHRA, YSYEKL. The CDR3 is made up of 15 amino acids. Between the trimmed V and J ends, which lost 3 bases and 4 bases, there was a span of 15 bases. DNA of the CDR3: TGCGCCAGCAGCCACCTGGACAGCGCGGGCACTGAAGCTTTCTTT. It codes for CASSHLDSAGTEAFF.

The rearrangement joins TRBV27 to TRBJ1-5; D remains unclear. Trimming shortened V by 8 bases and J by 7 bases, and 15 bases separated the two germline ends. CDR1 and CDR2 (germline): MNHEY, SMNVEV (reference sequence). This CDR3 contains 13 residues. CDR3 in amino acids: CASGVARNQPQHF. Written as DNA, the CDR3 is TGTGCCAGCGGTGTCGCCCGGAACCAGCCCCAGCATTTT.

This clone has only one observation. The rearrangement joins TRBV11-2 to TRBJ2-7, with D possibly matching TRBD2 (6 bases). CDR1 SGHAT and CDR2 FQNNGV come from the germline V gene. V lost 5 bases, J lost 1 base, and 12 bases lay in between. The CDR3 runs 14 residues. The CDR3 coding sequence is TGTGCCAGCAGCCCAGGAGGGCGGTCCTACGAGCAGTACTTC. As protein: CASSPGGRSYEQYF. Supplemented by reference TRBV11-2 and TRBJ2-7, the full variable domain reads EAGVAQSPRYKIIEKRQSVAFWCNPISGHATLYWYQQILGQGPKLLIQFQNNGVVDDSQLPKDRFSAERLKGVDSTLKIQPAKLEDSAVYLCASSPGGRSYEQYFGPGTRLTVT.

The CDR3 loop is CASSEYRGGFDEQYF. CDR3 coding DNA: TGTGCCAGCAGTGAATATCGGGGGGGCTTTGACGAGCAGTACTTC. This sequence joins TRBV6-1 and TRBJ2-7, with 8 bases aligning to TRBD2. The CDR3 length is 15 residues. After removal of 2 bases from V and 5 bases from J, the junction contained 8 bases not matched to a gene. Germline V gives CDR1 MNHNS, CDR2 SASEGT.

CDR3 in amino acids: CASSTQGRYEQYF. The CDR3 DNA reads TGTGCCAGCAGTACGCAGGGGAGGTACGAGCAGTACTTC. V gene TRBV27 combines with J gene TRBJ2-7; either TRBD1 or TRBD2 may supply D (6 bases each). The CDR3 loop spans 13 amino acids. V lost 5 bases and J 4 bases, leaving 12 bases between the germline ends. In germline, CDR1 is MNHEY, CDR2 SMNVEV (reference sequence).

V and J are TRBV19 and TRBJ1-1, with D perhaps TRBD1 (6 bases). This CDR3 is built from 15 residues. V was clipped by 2 bases and J by 0 bases, with 10 bases between them. Germline V gene sequence: CDR1 LNHDA, CDR2 SQIVND (reference sequence). CDR3 DNA: TGTGCCAGTAGTATATCCTCAGGGGTGAACACTGAAGCTTTCTTT. Translation: CASSISSGVNTEAFF.

This rearrangement joins TRBV5-6 to TRBJ2-7; D unresolved. The germline V gene encodes CDR1 SGHDT and CDR2 YYEEEE. Between the trimmed V and J ends, which lost 2 bases and 2 bases, there was a span of 11 bases. The CDR3 extends over 14 amino acids. The CDR3 DNA reads TGTGCCAGCAGCTTACTTGGGCTTCCCTACGAGCAGTACTTC. Its protein is CASSLLGLPYEQYF.

The genes are TRBV27 and TRBJ1-1; 9 bases are a match to TRBD1. Germline V gene sequence: CDR1 MNHEY, CDR2 SMNVEV (reference sequence). The CDR3 sequence is 17 residues long. The J segment lost 5 bases and the V segment lost 5 bases, leaving 15 bases of the junction unmatched. Written as DNA, the CDR3 is TGTGCCAGCAGTCCCTGGACAGGGGAAGGGATAGTAACTGAAGCTTTCTTT. Amino acids: CASSPWTGEGIVTEAFF.

This chain uses TRBV2 with TRBJ2-7; tentatively, D is TRBD1 (6 bases). Looked up from germline, CDR1 is SNHLY and CDR2 is FYNNEI. Deletions cut 3 bases from V and 2 bases from J, with 14 bases between. This CDR3 has 15 amino acids. The CDR3 region is CASSDGDTRTYEQYF. CDR3 sequence (DNA): TGTGCCAGCAGTGATGGGGACACTCGGACCTACGAGCAGTACTTC.

The chain recombines TRBV28 with TRBJ1-2; TRBD1 might be the D (5 bases). CDR3 length equals 14 residues. The V and J ends lost 7 bases and 3 bases respectively, with 15 bases between them. Germline-derived CDR1 and CDR2 are MDHEN and SYDVKM. This chain's CDR3 is CASKSRLGDYGYTF. For the CDR3, the DNA is TGTGCCAGCAAGAGCCGGCTGGGGGACTATGGCTACACCTTC.

Comment on this clone: Different DNA sequences within this sample yield the same CDR3. The chain recombines TRBV4-1 with TRBJ1-1, with D uncertain. CDR3 length: 14 amino acids. Germline V CDR1 and CDR2: MGHRA, YSYEKL. Trimming removed 1 base from V and 2 bases from J, with 8 bases in between. CDR3 coding DNA: TGCGCCAGCAGCCAAGTAGGGCCCAACACTGAAGCTTTCTTT. Its protein is CASSQVGPNTEAFF.

This chain joins TRBV30 and TRBJ1-5; 8 nucleotides agree with TRBD1. V lost 3 bases to trimming and J lost 6 bases; unmatched junction nucleotides: 10. The V gene's germline CDR1 is GTSNPN and CDR2 SVGIG (reference sequence). The CDR3 is made up of 15 amino acids. In DNA, the CDR3 is TGTGCCTGGAGCGAAGGACAGGGAGGTCTTCAGCCCCAGCATTTT. Translated, it gives CAWSEGQGGLQPQHF.

This chain uses TRBV30 with TRBJ1-4; 7 bases fit TRBD1. The V and J ends lost 1 base and 4 bases, in that order; junction bases with no gene match: 6. In germline, CDR1 is GTSNPN, CDR2 SVGIG (reference sequence). The CDR3 consists of 15 residues. This CDR3 is CAWSEGTAYNEKLFF. For the CDR3, the DNA is TGTGCCTGGAGTGAAGGGACAGCGTATAATGAAAAACTGTTTTTT. The full variable domain, its missing parts supplied by reference TRBV30 and TRBJ1-4, is SQTIHQWPATLVQPVGSPLSLECTVEGTSNPNLYWYRQAAGRGLQLLFYSVGIGQISSEVPQNLSASRPQDRQFILSSKKLLLSDSGFYLCAWSEGTAYNEKLFFGSGTQLSVL.